Included here is one T cell receptor (beta chain) sequence, with context. The antigen remains undetermined. For TCR beta, libraries came from iRepertoire HTBI primers and Arm-PCR of CDR3 regions. TCRdb re-called the multiplex PCR reads with MiXCR, one entry per CDR3 protein. The profile shows approximately 230,000 distinct CDR3 sequences, about 18% of them singletons. These data come from a study of regulatory T cells in long-lasting Graves disease. Whole-study findings and limits: A reduction in accuracy may have resulted from the small sample size.

V shed 4 bases and J shed 5 bases, with 9 bases lying between them. The CDR3 covers 12 residues. Germline CDR1 is KGHSH and CDR2 is LQKENI. As to time point: newly diagnosed GD, antithyroid drugs for less than 3 months. Isolated PBMC RNA provided the starting material for the TCR library. The sequence came from a female donor with Graves disease. The sequencing here drew on peripheral blood mononuclear cells (PBMCs), taken at new diagnosis, from a patient treated with antithyroid drugs. J is TRBJ2-7 and V is TRBV18; either TRBD1 or TRBD2 may fit D (5 bases each). The CDR3 DNA reads TGTGCCAGCTCACATCCGGGACACGAGCAGTACTTC. Its translation: CASSHPGHEQYF. The complete variable domain, with remaining parts taken from reference TRBV18 and TRBJ2-7, reads NAGVMQNPRHLVRRRGQEARLRCSPMKGHSHVYWYRQLPEEGLKFMVYLQKENIIDESGMPKERFSAEFPKEGPSILRIQQVVRGDSAAYFCASSHPGHEQYFGPGTRLTVT.